The rows below give T cell receptor beta chains drawn from one sample of a study of T cell changes during pregnancy in multiple sclerosis. Measured with immunoSEQ multiplex PCR; TCRdb has only the in-frame clones, and not every one. The repertoire holds about 49,000 clones, roughly 94% seen once, with less than 6% in the top ten. The starting material was CD8+ T cells from peripheral blood mononuclear cells, obtained before pregnancy. The receptors shown here come from a female donor with multiple sclerosis, enrolled in a pregnancy study. The CDR3 runs from the conserved cysteine through the conserved F or W. The D gene is left open where the match is weak. Expanded clones get a size class; other rows say once, few or many, or leave the size out.

TRBV6-5,TRBJ2-1,-,TRBD1,TGTGCCAGCAGCCCGGACAGGGGCTCCTACAATGAGCAGTTCTTC,CASSPDRGSYNEQFF
TRBV9,TRBJ1-1,-,-,TGTGCCAGCAGCGTAGCGTCTTGGCAGCGGGGGACGAATGGTGAAGCTTTCTTT,CASSVASWQRGTNGEAFF
TRBV4-1,TRBJ2-7,-,TRBD2,TGCGCCAGCAGCCAACTACTAGCGGGCCACGAGCAGTACTTC,CASSQLLAGHEQYF
TRBV30,TRBJ2-1,-,-,TGTGCCTGGAGTGTACTAGTCAGGGGTTCCTACAATGAGCAGTTCTTC,CAWSVLVRGSYNEQFF
TRBV29-1,TRBJ1-1,-,TRBD1,TGCAGCGTTGAACTCGGCAGGGGGTTCACTGAAGCTTTCTTT,CSVELGRGFTEAFF
TRBV29-1,TRBJ1-1,-,TRBD1,TGCAGCGTTCCAGGGGGGTACGGGATGAACACTGAAGCTTTCTTT,CSVPGGYGMNTEAFF
TRBV7-9,TRBJ2-5,-,-,TGTGCCAGCAGCTTAGCTCGGGGGAGGGAGACCCAGTACTTC,CASSLARGRETQYF
TRBV2,TRBJ2-7,-,TRBD2,TGTGCCAGCACCGCCAATGGCGCTAGCGGGACCCCCCCGTACTTC,CASTANGASGTPPYF
TRBV30,TRBJ2-6,-,TRBD1,TGTGCCTGGGACAGGGGGTACTCTGGGGCCAACGTCCTGACTTTC,CAWDRGYSGANVLTF
TRBV28,TRBJ2-7,-,TRBD1,TGTGCCAGCAGAAACAGGGGATACGAGCAGTACTTC,CASRNRGYEQYF
TRBV7-9,TRBJ1-3,-,-,TGTGCCAGCAGCCCCCACGCCATACTTGTTCTGGGAAACACCATATATTTT,CASSPHAILVLGNTIYF
TRBV27,TRBJ1-1,-,-,TGTGCCAGCAGTACCAAACAGGCCGGAATGGCTGAAGCTTTCTTT,CASSTKQAGMAEAFF
TRBV6-4,TRBJ2-7,medium-sized,TRBD2,TGTGCCAGCAGTGAGCGGGAGGGCTCCTACGAGCAGTACTTC,CASSEREGSYEQYF
TRBV4-1,TRBJ1-2,-,-,TGCGCCAGCAGCCAATCCCCCGAGCAGGTTAGGATCTATGGCTACACCTTC,CASSQSPEQVRIYGYTF
TRBV5-4,TRBJ2-2,-,TRBD1,TGTGCCAGCAGCCTCGACAGGGGCCGGACCGGGGAGCTGTTTTTT,CASSLDRGRTGELFF
TRBV27,TRBJ2-2,-,TRBD1,TGTGCCAGCAGTTTTTCGGGACAGATCGGGGAGCTGTTTTTT,CASSFSGQIGELFF
TRBV7-6,TRBJ2-5,-,-,TGTGCCAGCAGCTTACTCCGTCTGGACTACGGGGCGGGGACCCAGTACTTC,CASSLLRLDYGAGTQYF
TRBV5-1,TRBJ2-1,-,TRBD2,TGCGCCAGCAGCCCTCGGGGACTAGCGCAATACAATGAGCAGTTCTTC,CASSPRGLAQYNEQFF
TRBV2,TRBJ2-1,-,TRBD2,TGTGCCAGTCATGAGGGGACTAGCGGGAGGGCCGGAGAGCAGTTCTTC,CASHEGTSGRAGEQFF
TRBV27,TRBJ1-2,-,TRBD1,TGTGCCAGCAGACTCACAGGGGACGCGGCCTATGGCTACACCTTC,CASRLTGDAAYGYTF
TRBV19,TRBJ2-1,-,-,TGTGCCAGTAGCCTTGGGGGGGCTGGCAATGAGCAGTTCTTC,CASSLGGAGNEQFF
TRBV5-5,TRBJ1-1,-,-,TGTGCCAGCAGCTACTCAGGCACTGAAGCTTTCTTT,CASSYSGTEAFF
TRBV19,TRBJ2-7,-,TRBD2,TGTGCCAGTAGTCTCGCGGGGGACTTAGAGCAGTACTTC,CASSLAGDLEQYF
TRBV28,TRBJ1-1,-,-,TGTGCCAGCAGTAATACACAGGCCCCTGAAGCTTTCTTT,CASSNTQAPEAFF
TRBV7-9,TRBJ1-1,-,TRBD1,TGTGCCAGCAGTGAACAGGGGGCTACTGAAGCTTTCTTT,CASSEQGATEAFF
TRBV27,TRBJ2-7,-,-,TGTGCCAGCAGTCCCCAGACAGGTTCCTACGAGCAGTACTTC,CASSPQTGSYEQYF
TRBV7-6,TRBJ2-7,-,TRBD2,TGTGCCAGCAGCTTAGGACTAGCGGGAGCCGACGAGCAGTACTTC,CASSLGLAGADEQYF
TRBV15,TRBJ2-1,-,TRBD2,TGTGCCACCAGTTTCGAGCGGGGAGACAATGAGCAGTTCTTC,CATSFERGDNEQFF
TRBV21-1,TRBJ1-5,-,-,TGTGCCAGCAGCAACAGGGTAGATCAGCCCCAGCATTTT,CASSNRVDQPQHF
TRBV6-4,TRBJ2-1,-,-,TGTGCCAGCAGTGACTCGTCAGAAAATGAGCAGTTCTTC,CASSDSSENEQFF
TRBV19,TRBJ2-1,-,TRBD1,TGTGCCACGGGACAGGGGTACAATGAGCAGTTCTTC,CATGQGYNEQFF
TRBV7-9,TRBJ2-1,-,-,TGTGCCAGCAGCCATAGCGGAAACTCCTACAATGAGCAGTTCTTC,CASSHSGNSYNEQFF
TRBV15,TRBJ2-1,once,-,TGTGCCACCAGCGGCGGGCGCTACAATGAGCAGTTCTTC,CATSGGRYNEQFF
TRBV4-1,TRBJ2-1,-,TRBD2,TGCGCCAGTTATGGTACGGGGGGGGCAGGGGACAATGAGCAGTTCTTC,CASYGTGGAGDNEQFF
TRBV2,TRBJ1-1,-,TRBD1,TGTGCCAGGCATGGGACAGGGCCTTTCATGAACACTGAAGCTTTCTTT,CARHGTGPFMNTEAFF
TRBV4-1,TRBJ2-7,-,-,TGCGCCAGCAGCCCTCCAGCCGGGAACGAGCAGTACTTC,CASSPPAGNEQYF
TRBV7-9,TRBJ2-7,-,TRBD2,TGTGCCAGCAGCCCCCCGGGACTAGCGGGCTCCTACGAGCAGTACTTC,CASSPPGLAGSYEQYF
TRBV5-6,TRBJ2-1,-,-,TGTGCCAGCAGCTTGTATGACAGTTACAATGAGCAGTTCTTC,CASSLYDSYNEQFF
TRBV9,TRBJ2-3,-,-,TGTGCCAGCAGCCCCAGCGGCACAGATACGCAGTATTTT,CASSPSGTDTQYF
TRBV6-1,TRBJ2-1,-,TRBD1,TGTGCCAGCAGTGAGGGACAGGGCATCCCCAATGAGCAGTTCTTC,CASSEGQGIPNEQFF